Listed here are 19 T cell receptor beta chains from one sample, sequenced in a study of Ad26.COV2.S vaccination and SARS-CoV-2 variants. Profiling relied on immunoSEQ multiplex PCR, and the TCRdb table lists in-frame clones only, not all of them. The top ten hold 3.9% of the sample, which has some 350,000 clones, about 92% seen once. Sample: peripheral blood, taken after recovery from COVID-19. These receptors all stem from a human donor who had recovered from COVID-19.

V is TRBV4-1 and J is TRBJ2-7; perhaps TRBD2 as D (7 bases). V lost 0 bases and J lost 5, with 11 bases in between. In germline, CDR1 is MGHRA, CDR2 YSYEKL. The CDR3 sequence is 14 residues long. CDR3 DNA: TGCGCCAGCAGCCAAGAAACGGGGGGCCACGAGCAGTACTTC. Translating it yields CASSQETGGHEQYF.

The genes are TRBV6-1 and TRBJ1-2; tentatively, D is TRBD1 (6 bases). Per the germline V gene, CDR1 is MNHNS and CDR2 is SASEGT. V lost 4 bases to trimming and J lost 4 bases, with 25 bases between them. CDR3 length: 18 residues. The CDR3 loop reads CASSGSGDRWRSGYGYTF. CDR3 in DNA: TGTGCCAGCAGTGGTTCAGGCGACAGGTGGAGGAGCGGCTATGGCTACACCTTC.

Comment on this clone: The identical CDR3 is also encoded by other nucleotide sequences in the sample. This chain uses TRBV9 with TRBJ1-2, with TRBD1 identical over 7 bases. Germline lookup yields CDR1 SGDLS and CDR2 YYNGEE. J lost 2 bases, V lost 3 bases, and 4 bases had no gene match. The CDR3 sequence is 14 residues long. The CDR3 nucleotides read TGTGCCAGCAGCGCCGGAGGGGGCAACTATGGCTACACCTTC. Protein: CASSAGGGNYGYTF. The variable domain in full, completed from reference TRBV9 and TRBJ1-2, reads DSGVTQTPKHLITATGQRVTLRCSPRSGDLSVYWYQQSLDQGLQFLIQYYNGEERAKGNILERFSAQQFPDLHSELNLSSLELGDSALYFCASSAGGGNYGYTFGSGTRLTVV.

The V call is TRBV21-1, the J call TRBJ2-5. TRBV21-1 is a pseudogene. The CDR3 loop spans 16 amino acids. The DNA for the CDR3 is TGTGCCAGCAGCAATATCTCCGAGGGGATTCGAGAGACCCAGTACTTC. Its protein is CASSNISEGIRETQYF.

The rearrangement links TRBV28 to TRBJ2-7; 8 nucleotides agree with TRBD2. Germline CDR1 MDHEN, CDR2 SYDVKM. This CDR3 region has 17 residues. J was trimmed by 3 bases and V by 1 base; bases with no gene match: 11. CDR3 nucleotides: TGTGCCAGCAGTTTATTGAGGGGCGGGGGGCGAAACTACGAGCAGTACTTC. Residues: CASSLLRGGGRNYEQYF. The complete variable domain, with remaining parts taken from reference TRBV28 and TRBJ2-7, reads DVKVTQSSRYLVKRTGEKVFLECVQDMDHENMFWYRQDPGLGLRLIYFSYDVKMKEKGDIPEGYSVSREKKERFSLILESASTNQTSMYLCASSLLRGGGRNYEQYFGPGTRLTVT.

This chain joins TRBV4-1 and TRBJ1-1; D is perhaps TRBD1 (5 bases). Trimming removed 0 bases at V and 8 bases at J, with 10 bases between. Germline CDR1 reads MGHRA; CDR2 reads YSYEKL. The CDR3 is made up of 13 amino acids. CDR3: CASSQDLRGEAFF. The CDR3 region has the DNA TGCGCCAGCAGCCAAGATCTCCGGGGGGAAGCTTTCTTT.

The sample holds one count of this clone. The gene calls are TRBV4-1 and TRBJ2-3, with D hard to call. The germline gives CDR1 MGHRA, CDR2 YSYEKL. Trimming stripped 1 base from V and 0 bases from J, with 8 bases between. The CDR3 contains 15 residues. The CDR3, as DNA: TGCGCCAGCAGCCAAGTTACGTTAAGCACAGATACGCAGTATTTT. Encoded protein: CASSQVTLSTDTQYF.

The chain recombines TRBV7-6 with TRBJ2-7; the match to TRBD1 covers 7 bases. Germline trimming cut 8 bases from V and 3 bases from J; bases unmatched to any gene: 13. Germline V gene sequence: CDR1 SGHVS, CDR2 FNYEAQ. CDR3 length: 15 residues. The CDR3 is CASGPLQGKGYEQYF. In DNA, the CDR3 is TGTGCCAGCGGACCTTTACAGGGGAAAGGCTACGAGCAGTACTTC.

In this sample, this clone turned up a few times. This chain uses TRBV4-3 with TRBJ1-3; D gene uncertain. Trimming took off 4 bases at V and 1 base at J, with 11 bases between the two ends. Germline V gene sequence: CDR1 LGHNA, CDR2 YSLEER. There are 15 residues in the CDR3. The CDR3 nucleotides are TGCGCCAGCAGCCCGTCCTCACGATCTGGAAACACCATATATTTT. It specifies CASSPSSRSGNTIYF.

The chain carries TRBV24-1 and TRBJ2-3, with D perhaps matching TRBD1 or TRBD2 (5 bases each). Germline assignment: CDR1 KGHDR and CDR2 SFDVKD. There are 17 residues in the CDR3. Trimming cost V 3 bases and J 8 bases, with 23 bases left between them. As DNA, the CDR3 is TGTGCCACCAGTGATAGCCCCTCGGGACCGGGGATGGTTACGCAGTATTTT. Amino acid sequence: CATSDSPSGPGMVTQYF.

The V and J genes are TRBV10-2 and TRBJ2-2, with TRBD1 as a possible D gene (5 bases). Germline V gene lookup returns CDR1 WSHSY and CDR2 SAAADI. The length of the CDR3 is 11 residues. Trimming left V 10 bases short and J 8 bases short, with 11 bases between. CDR3 protein: CATQGLGELFF. The CDR3 DNA follows: TGCGCCACCCAGGGCTTGGGGGAGCTGTTTTTT.

V usage is TRBV10-3 and J usage is TRBJ1-5; D call uncertain. Germline V CDR1 and CDR2: ENHRY, SYGVKD. The V end lost 3 bases, the J end lost 11 bases, and 11 bases lay between the germline ends. This CDR3 contains 12 residues. This CDR3 is CAISDRSAAQHF. In nucleotides, the CDR3 is TGTGCCATCAGTGACAGAAGTGCGGCCCAGCATTTT.

This clone is a singleton in its sample. The rearrangement links TRBV7-2 to TRBJ1-1, with 7 bases lining up with TRBD1. The length of the CDR3 is 14 residues. After removal of 5 bases from V and 4 bases from J, the junction contained 7 bases not matched to a gene. Per germline, CDR1 SGHTA and CDR2 FQGNSA. CDR3 residues: CASSIDRALTEAFF. DNA of the CDR3: TGTGCCAGCAGCATAGACAGGGCTCTCACTGAAGCTTTCTTT.

The rearrangement links TRBV12-2 to TRBJ2-7. TRBV12-2 is shown as a pseudogene. CDR3 length: 14 amino acids. The DNA of the CDR3 is TGTGCAAGTCGCTTAGGGGGAAGTGTTTACGAGCAGTACTTC. Amino acids: CASRLGGSVYEQYF.

The chain has TRBV27 and TRBJ2-3; D is ambiguous. The V gene lost 2 bases and the J gene lost 6 bases, with 6 bases spanning the gap. The germline CDR1 and CDR2 sequences are MNHEY and SMNVEV (reference sequence). This CDR3 comprises 12 residues. The CDR3 DNA reads as TGTGCCAGCAGTTTAAGCCTTGATACGCAGTATTTT. It yields the protein CASSLSLDTQYF.

V is TRBV11-2 and J is TRBJ2-7; 8 nucleotides agree with TRBD2. Germline-derived CDR1 and CDR2 are SGHAT and FQNNGV. The V and J ends lost 2 bases and 2 bases, in that order; junction bases with no gene match: 2. The CDR3 spans 14 residues. This CDR3 reads CASSLSGGAYEQYF. The CDR3 DNA is TGTGCCAGCAGCTTATCGGGGGGGGCCTACGAGCAGTACTTC.

This chain links TRBV4-3 with TRBJ2-1; 9 bases are shared with TRBD2. CDR3 size: 15 residues. V shed 4 bases and J 2 bases; nucleotides not matched to a gene: 3. CDR1 and CDR2 from the germline V gene are LGHNA and YSLEER. CDR3 protein: CASSLSGGPYNEQFF. DNA for the CDR3: TGCGCCAGCAGCCTCAGCGGGGGGCCCTACAATGAGCAGTTCTTC.

The rearrangement links TRBV5-1 to TRBJ1-1; D not certain. Germline CDR1 SGHRS, CDR2 YFSETQ. Trimming pared 2 bases from V and 3 bases from J, leaving 8 bases between. This CDR3 has 13 amino acids. CDR3 DNA: TGCGCCAGCAGCTTAAGAGCGTACACTGAAGCTTTCTTT. This translates into CASSLRAYTEAFF.

The chain couples TRBV9 to TRBJ1-1; D might be TRBD1 (6 bases). Trimming removed 0 bases at V and 0 bases at J, with 12 bases between. This CDR3 region has 16 residues. Germline V gives CDR1 SGDLS, CDR2 YYNGEE. CDR3 sequence (DNA): TGTGCCAGCAGCGTAGTGTTAAGGGGGATGAACACTGAAGCTTTCTTT. It translates to CASSVVLRGMNTEAFF.